This T cell receptor beta chain was identified during a study of blood T cell repertoires in COVID-19. At the level of the study: PBMCs, B-cell-depleted T cells, or T cells provided the cDNA or gDNA that made up the material.

Using immunoSEQ multiplex PCR, the repertoire was profiled, and TCRdb retains in-frame clones only, with some absent. Of about 190,000 clones listed, about 88% are singletons. The CDR3 length is 16 residues. The trim removed 3 bases at V and 0 bases at J, leaving 5 bases unmatched. CDR1 KGHSH and CDR2 LQKENI come from the germline V gene. The V call is TRBV18, the J call TRBJ2-4; 7 bases match TRBD1. The origin of this receptor is a human donor in a cohort sampled during active COVID-19. Material: peripheral blood. CDR3 protein: CASSPGQTLAKNIQYF. CDR3 DNA: TGTGCCAGCTCACCGGGACAGACACTAGCCAAAAACATTCAGTACTTC.